This T cell receptor beta chain was found in a study of response to subunit inactivated influenza vaccine. Trimming left V 4 bases short and J 7 bases short, with 7 bases between. The CDR3 consists of 11 residues. TCRdb ran MiXCR on the RT-PCR reads and lists one entry per CDR3 protein. The profile shows 530,000 or so distinct CDR3 sequences, around 11% of them singletons. A remark on this clonotype: Its target is unknown.

Study-wide findings and caveats: The authors offered the suggestion that each seasonal influenza vaccination recruits few new T cells.

The genes are TRBV12-3 or TRBV12-4 and TRBJ1-1; no definite D call. This clonotype was obtained from a man aged 45 to 65 who received an inactivated influenza vaccine. The sequencing here drew on PBMCs from blood, taken on the day of vaccination. CDR3 sequence (DNA): TGTGCCAGCAGTTGGGGTGGTGAAGCTTTCTTT. Encoded protein: CASSWGGEAFF.